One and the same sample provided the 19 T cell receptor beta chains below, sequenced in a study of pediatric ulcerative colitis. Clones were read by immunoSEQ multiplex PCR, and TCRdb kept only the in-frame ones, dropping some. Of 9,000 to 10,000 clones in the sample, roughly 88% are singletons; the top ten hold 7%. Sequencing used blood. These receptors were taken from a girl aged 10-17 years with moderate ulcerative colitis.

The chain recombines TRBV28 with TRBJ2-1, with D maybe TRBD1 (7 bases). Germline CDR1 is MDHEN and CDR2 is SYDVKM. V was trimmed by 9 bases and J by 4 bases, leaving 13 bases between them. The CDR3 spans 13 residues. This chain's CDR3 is CASAGQLYNEQFF. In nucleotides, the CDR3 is TGTGCCAGTGCGGGACAGCTATACAATGAGCAGTTCTTC.

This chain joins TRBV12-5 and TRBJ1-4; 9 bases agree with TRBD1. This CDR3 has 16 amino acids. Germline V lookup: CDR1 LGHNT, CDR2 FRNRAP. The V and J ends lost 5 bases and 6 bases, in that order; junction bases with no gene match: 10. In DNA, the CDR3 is TGTGCTAGTGGTCCCTTCGACAGGGGGGAAGATGAAAAACTGTTTTTT. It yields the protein CASGPFDRGEDEKLFF.

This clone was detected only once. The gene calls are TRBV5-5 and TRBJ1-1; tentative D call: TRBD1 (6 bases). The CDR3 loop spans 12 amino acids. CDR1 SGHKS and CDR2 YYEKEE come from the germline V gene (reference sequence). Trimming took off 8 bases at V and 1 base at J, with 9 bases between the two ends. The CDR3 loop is CASQGGNTEAFF. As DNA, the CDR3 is TGTGCCAGTCAAGGGGGGAACACTGAAGCTTTCTTT.

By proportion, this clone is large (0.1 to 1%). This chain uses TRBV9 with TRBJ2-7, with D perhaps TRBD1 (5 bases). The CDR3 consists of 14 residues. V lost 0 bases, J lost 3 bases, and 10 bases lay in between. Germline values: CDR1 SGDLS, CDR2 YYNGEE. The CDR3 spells CASSVGQTYYEQYF. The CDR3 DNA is TGTGCCAGCAGCGTAGGACAGACTTACTACGAGCAGTACTTC.

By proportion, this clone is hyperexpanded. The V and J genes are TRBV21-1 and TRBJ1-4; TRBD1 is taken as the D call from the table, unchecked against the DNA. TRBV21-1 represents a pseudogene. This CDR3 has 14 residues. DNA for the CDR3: TGTGCCAGCAGGCTGACAGGCTCGGGTGAAAAACTGTTTTTT. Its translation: CASRLTGSGEKLFF.

The CDR3 sequence is CASSLDFSSGNTIYF. In nucleotides, the CDR3 is TGTGCCAGCAGCCTGGACTTTAGCTCTGGAAACACCATATATTTT. This chain joins TRBV9 and TRBJ1-3; no clear D gene. The germline CDR1 and CDR2 sequences are SGDLS and YYNGEE. The CDR3 sequence is 15 residues long. Trimming took 4 bases from V and 0 from J, leaving 11 bases between them.

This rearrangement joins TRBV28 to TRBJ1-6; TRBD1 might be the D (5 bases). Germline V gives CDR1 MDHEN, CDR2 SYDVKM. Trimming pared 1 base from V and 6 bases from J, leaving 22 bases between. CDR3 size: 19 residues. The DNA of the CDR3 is TGTGCCAGCAGTTTATTTTGGGGGGGAGGGAGTGAAGGTAATTCACCCCTCCACTTT. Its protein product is CASSLFWGGGSEGNSPLHF. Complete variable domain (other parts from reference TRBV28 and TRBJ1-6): DVKVTQSSRYLVKRTGEKVFLECVQDMDHENMFWYRQDPGLGLRLIYFSYDVKMKEKGDIPEGYSVSREKKERFSLILESASTNQTSMYLCASSLFWGGGSEGNSPLHFGNGTRLTVT.

CDR3 sequence reads: CASSFRQRLSGNTIYF. CDR3 sequence (DNA): TGTGCCAGCAGCTTTCGGCAGCGACTCTCTGGAAACACCATATATTTT. V gene TRBV7-8 combines with J gene TRBJ1-3; no clear D gene. Germline values: CDR1 SGHVS, CDR2 FQNEAQ. Trimming took off 3 bases at V and 0 bases at J, with 12 bases between the two ends. The CDR3 covers 16 residues.

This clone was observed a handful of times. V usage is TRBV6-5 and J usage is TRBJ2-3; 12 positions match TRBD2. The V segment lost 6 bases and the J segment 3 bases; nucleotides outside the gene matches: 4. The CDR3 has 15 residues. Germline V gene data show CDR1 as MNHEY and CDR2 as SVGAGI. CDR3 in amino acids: CASRPGLAGTDTQYF. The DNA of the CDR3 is TGTGCCAGCAGGCCAGGACTAGCGGGAACAGATACGCAGTATTTT.

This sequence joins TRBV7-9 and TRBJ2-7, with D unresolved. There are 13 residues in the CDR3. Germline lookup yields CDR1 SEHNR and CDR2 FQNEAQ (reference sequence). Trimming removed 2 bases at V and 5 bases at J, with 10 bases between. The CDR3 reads CASSLPLDHEQYF. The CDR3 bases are TGTGCCAGCAGCTTACCACTGGACCACGAGCAGTACTTC.

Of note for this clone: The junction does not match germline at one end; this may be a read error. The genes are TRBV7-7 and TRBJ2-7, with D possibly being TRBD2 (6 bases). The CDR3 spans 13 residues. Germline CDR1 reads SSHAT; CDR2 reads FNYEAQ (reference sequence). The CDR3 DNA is TGTGCTAGCAGCTTAGGACGGGAGCACGAGCAGTACTTC. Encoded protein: CASSLGREHEQYF. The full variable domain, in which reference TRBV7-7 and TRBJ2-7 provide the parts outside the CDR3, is GAGVSQSPRYKVTKRGQDVTLRCDPISSHATLYWYQQALGQGPEFLTYFNYEAQPDKSGLPSDRFSAERPEGSISTLTIQRTEQRDSAMYRCASSLGREHEQYFGPGTRLTVT.

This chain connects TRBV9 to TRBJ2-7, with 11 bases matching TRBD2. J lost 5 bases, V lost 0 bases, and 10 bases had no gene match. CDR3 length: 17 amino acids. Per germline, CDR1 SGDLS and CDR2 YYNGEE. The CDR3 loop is CASSVGVTSGGSNEQYF. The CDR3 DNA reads TGTGCCAGCAGCGTAGGGGTTACTAGCGGGGGTTCTAACGAGCAGTACTTC.

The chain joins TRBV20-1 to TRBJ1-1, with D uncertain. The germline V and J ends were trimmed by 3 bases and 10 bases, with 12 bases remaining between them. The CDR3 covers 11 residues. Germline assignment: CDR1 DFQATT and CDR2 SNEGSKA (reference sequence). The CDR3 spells CSARITAGAFF. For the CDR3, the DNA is TGCAGTGCTAGGATTACGGCGGGAGCTTTCTTT.

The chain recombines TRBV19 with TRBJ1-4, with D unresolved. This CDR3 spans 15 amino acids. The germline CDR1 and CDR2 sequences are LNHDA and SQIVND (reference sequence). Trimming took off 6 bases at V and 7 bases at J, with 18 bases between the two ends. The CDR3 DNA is TGTGCCAGTAGGGCCCGGGAGGGAGCGGGTGAAAAACTGTTTTTT. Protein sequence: CASRAREGAGEKLFF.

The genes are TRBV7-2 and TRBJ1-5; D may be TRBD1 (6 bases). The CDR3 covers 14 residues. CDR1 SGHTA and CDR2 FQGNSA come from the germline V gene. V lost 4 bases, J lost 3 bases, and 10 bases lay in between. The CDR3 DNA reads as TGTGCCAGCAGCTCTTGGGACAACAATCAGCCCCAGCATTTT. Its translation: CASSSWDNNQPQHF.

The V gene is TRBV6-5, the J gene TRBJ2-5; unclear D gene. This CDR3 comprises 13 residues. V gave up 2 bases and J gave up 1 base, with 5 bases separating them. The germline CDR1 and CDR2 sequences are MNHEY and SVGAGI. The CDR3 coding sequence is TGTGCCAGCAGTTACGGGCTCCAAGAGACCCAGTACTTC. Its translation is CASSYGLQETQYF.

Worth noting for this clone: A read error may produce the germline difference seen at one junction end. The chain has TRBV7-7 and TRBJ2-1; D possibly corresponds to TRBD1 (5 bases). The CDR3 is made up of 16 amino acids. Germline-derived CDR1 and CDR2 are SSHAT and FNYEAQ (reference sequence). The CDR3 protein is CASSQGARSSYNEQFF. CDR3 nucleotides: TGTGCTAGCAGCCAAGGGGCCAGGAGCTCCTACAATGAGCAGTTCTTC.

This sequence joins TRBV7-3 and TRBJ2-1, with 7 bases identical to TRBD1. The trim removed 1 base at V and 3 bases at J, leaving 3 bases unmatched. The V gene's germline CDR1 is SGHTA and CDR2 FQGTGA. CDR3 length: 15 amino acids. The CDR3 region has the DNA TGTGCCAGCAGCTTAATGACAGGGAACTACAATGAGCAGTTCTTC. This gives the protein CASSLMTGNYNEQFF.

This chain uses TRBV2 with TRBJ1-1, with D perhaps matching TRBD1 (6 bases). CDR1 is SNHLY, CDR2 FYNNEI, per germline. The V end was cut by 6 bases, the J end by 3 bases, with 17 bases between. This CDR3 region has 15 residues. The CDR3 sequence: CASRDLTGLDTEAFF. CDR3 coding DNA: TGTGCCAGCAGGGATCTCACAGGGCTTGACACTGAAGCTTTCTTT.